The 5 T cell receptor beta chains reported below all come from one sample, sequenced in a study of T-cell reconstitution after alpha-beta-depleted transplantation in children. Unique molecular identifiers were used in preparing the TCRbeta library. TCRdb called the PCR reads again in MiXCR, with one record for every CDR3 protein. The data show hundreds of thousands of distinct CDR3 sequences, with about an eighth seen just once and 0.79% held by the top ten. This material consisted of PBMCs, taken before TCRalphabeta/CD19-depleted stem cell transplant. The receptors shown here come from a girl aged 2-15 years with congenital amegakaryocytic thrombocytopenia, due to receive a stem cell transplant.

The J gene is TRBJ1-5, the V gene TRBV10-1; D perhaps matches TRBD1 (5 bases). Germline CDR1 WNHNN, CDR2 SYGVQD (reference sequence). The CDR3 extends over 13 amino acids. Trimming took off 5 bases at V and 7 bases at J, with 12 bases between the two ends. In nucleotides, the CDR3 is TGCGCCAGCAGTCCCGGGGGGAAACAGCCCCAGCATTTT. This translates into CASSPGGKQPQHF.

The rearrangement uses TRBV12-3 or TRBV12-4 and TRBJ2-2, with D possibly matching TRBD2 (5 bases). The CDR3 sequence is 13 residues long. Trimming took off 5 bases at V and 7 bases at J, with 11 bases between the two ends. The CDR3 DNA reads as TGTGCCAGCAGTCCTGTTGGAGGCGGGGAGCTGTTTTTT. This codes for CASSPVGGGELFF.

This clonotype was recorded at least ten times. The CDR3: CAITSGEQYF. The CDR3 nucleotides read TGTGCCATCACCTCGGGCGAGCAGTACTTC. This chain uses TRBV10-3 with TRBJ2-7; no definite D call. The CDR3 is 10 residues long. The ends were cut back, 7 bases at V and 6 bases at J, with 7 bases in the middle. Per the germline V gene, CDR1 is ENHRY and CDR2 is SYGVKD.

The table lists this clonotype with a few counts. This rearrangement joins TRBV5-6 to TRBJ2-1; possibly TRBD1 or TRBD2 for D (5 bases each). V gave up 0 bases and J gave up 8 bases, with 15 bases separating them. CDR3 length equals 15 residues. In germline, CDR1 is SGHDT, CDR2 YYEEEE. The CDR3 DNA reads as TGTGCCAGCAGCTTGGTCGGGGCGATGGGCGATGAGCAGTTCTTC. This gives the protein CASSLVGAMGDEQFF.

On this clonotype itself: A single base separates this from a much larger clone, so it may be a read error. This chain uses TRBV28 with TRBJ2-5; 10 nucleotides line up with TRBD2. This CDR3 comprises 14 residues. The germline V gene has CDR1 MDHEN and CDR2 SYDVKM. J was trimmed by 2 bases and V by 7 bases; bases with no gene match: 4. CDR3 DNA sequence: TGTGCCAGCAAGGTGACTAGCGGGCAAGAGACCCAGTACTTC. Its protein is CASKVTSGQETQYF.